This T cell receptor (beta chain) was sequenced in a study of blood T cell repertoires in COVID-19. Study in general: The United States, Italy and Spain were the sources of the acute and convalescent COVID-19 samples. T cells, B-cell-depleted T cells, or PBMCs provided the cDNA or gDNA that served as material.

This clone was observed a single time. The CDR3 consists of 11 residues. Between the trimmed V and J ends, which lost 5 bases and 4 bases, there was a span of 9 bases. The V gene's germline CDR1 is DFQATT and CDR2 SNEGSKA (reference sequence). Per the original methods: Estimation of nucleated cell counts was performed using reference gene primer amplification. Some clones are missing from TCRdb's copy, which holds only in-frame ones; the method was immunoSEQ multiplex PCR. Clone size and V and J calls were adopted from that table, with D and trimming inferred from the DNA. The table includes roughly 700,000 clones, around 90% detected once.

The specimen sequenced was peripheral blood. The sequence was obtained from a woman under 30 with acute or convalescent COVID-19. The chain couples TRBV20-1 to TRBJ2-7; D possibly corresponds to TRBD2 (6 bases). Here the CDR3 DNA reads TGCAGTGCTTCCGGGACTTACGAGCAGTACTTC. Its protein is CSASGTYEQYF.